The entry below describes one T cell receptor (beta chain). The table lists this clone with a count of one. Its specific antigen is unknown. Base qualities were left out, and no much larger clone turns up one base away. This sample is part of a study of cytomegalovirus exposure and HLA in healthy donors (dated 2017 in TCRdb). About the full investigation: An earlier analysis of some 620 of the donors reported about 280 Gb of sequence data and 117 million unique TCR beta sequences obtained from around 180 million T cells. An early release covering over 500 HLA-typed donors comprised 300 to 350 gigabases of sequencing data and tens of millions of unique TCR sequences. Of the roughly 400 genotyped donors, around 81% fell in the genetic ancestry cluster associated with self-reported Caucasian donors. The study aimed to test whether cataloging public T cell receptors could reveal signatures of past pathogen exposure. The study used immunosequencing to profile the T cell repertoires of about 670 subjects and linked those repertoires to cytomegalovirus serostatus. Besides the first cohort of some 670 subjects, a separate validation cohort made up of over 100 different subjects was used. The study combined high-throughput TCR immunosequencing, statistical association of individual TCRs with disease status, and machine learning to predict cytomegalovirus infection status. To study patterns of TCR occurrence, a later analysis re-analyzed previously published TCR beta repertoires from 666 donors and added high-resolution HLA genotyping. Rather than using new phenotypic data, the later analysis identified candidate immune exposures from TCR beta sequences and from how often those sequences occurred across donors. An earlier analysis of several hundred of the donors applied high-throughput TCR beta sequencing to assess whether each TCR beta V gene segment acted as functional or pseudogenic. Alongside the repertoire data, information on donor age, sex, ethnicity and CMV serostatus was compiled. In a later genetic analysis, genome-wide SNP genotypes for about 55% of the roughly 700 donors were used, and that subset was treated as a discovery cohort. All discovery cohort repertoires had been generated using a single sequencing platform. Class I and class II HLA loci were covered by the typing at four-digit resolution. The number of donors typed differed by locus, with roughly 629-640 for A, B, C, DRB1 and DQB1, roughly 520 for DQA1, about 610 for DPA1, and some 470 for DPB1. Roughly five DR-DQ haplotypes were handled as single units for association and clustering, since linkage in the cohort was strong. Across 300 to 500 genotyped donors of the cohort, an average of roughly 230,000 unique TCR beta nucleotide sequences per donor were sequenced, and approximately 19% of those sequences were non-productive.

CDR1 and CDR2 are read off the germline V gene (reference sequence) as GTSNPN and SVGIG. Including cysteine and phenylalanine, the CDR3 has 16 amino acids. Of all the DNA, just the CDR3 is kept, 48 bases in frame from base 1. Trimming removed 3 bases from V and 0 bases from J; the gene matches leave 8 bases unexplained. Receptors were amplified or captured by the immunoSEQ multiplex PCR assay. The multiplex PCR relied on a mix of 60 forward primers for TCR Vbeta segments and 13 reverse primers for TCR Jbeta segments. The CDR3 region of rearranged TCR beta genes was amplified from genomic DNA with a multiplex PCR assay. The Illumina HiSeq System was used to sequence the amplified TCR beta libraries as 87-base-pair reads. The original methods were these. A later analysis tallied roughly 76 million unique TCR beta chains across the 660 or so repertoires, and approximately 9.9 million of those chains were shared by two or more donors. To remove PCR and sequencing errors, raw reads were error-corrected and collapsed into unique sequences using a nearest-neighbor algorithm that merged closely related sequences. CDR3 sequences were aligned to IMGT reference sequences to assign V, D and J gene segments. Each retained sequence needed at least a six-nucleotide match to both a V gene segment and a J gene segment. A rearrangement was called productive if the CDR3 had no stop codons and remained in frame with V and J, and every other rearrangement was called non-productive. Following IMGT convention, CDR3 was defined as the stretch from the second conserved V-encoded cysteine to the conserved J-encoded phenylalanine. The earlier analysis of 450 to 750 of the donors excluded any sequence lacking an unambiguous match to a single V gene segment. An earlier analysis of almost 600 of the donors classified V segments as functional when productive rearrangements were above 56.7% and as segregating when the standard deviation between donors was above 5%. To diagnose cytomegalovirus status from the catalog of TCR beta chain sequences, a statistical classification framework was built. A later analysis assigned V and J genes by comparing TCR nucleotide sequences with IMGT/GENE-DB human TR gene sequences. A later analysis assigned CDR3 sequences and most-parsimonious VDJ recombination scenarios with the TCRdist pipeline. In a later analysis, every TCR beta chain was defined by the combination of its CDR3 amino acid sequence and its V-gene family, and reads without a unique V-gene family were dropped. To address suspected cross-contamination and a sequencing artifact, a later analysis removed some 620 highly shared, low-generation-probability nucleotide sequences. In a later analysis, a clonal expansion index was calculated for each public chain from normalized within-repertoire ranks of inferred template counts. In a later analysis, generation probabilities were computed using a VDJ recombination model fitted to out-of-frame rearrangements, and the results were checked against IGoR. A later analysis scored TCR-TCR, TCR-HLA and TCR-CMV co-occurrence with hypergeometric tests, applying a repertoire-size bias correction to TCR pairs. In a later analysis, false discovery rates were estimated by permuting HLA or CMV assignments 20 times. A later analysis grouped co-occurring TCRs with DBSCAN, adding TCRdist sequence similarity when clustering within HLA-allele-positive subsets. Repertoires with fewer than 30,000 or more than 120,000 public chains, plus five repertoires with anomalous nucleotide sharing, were excluded from co-occurrence clustering. Sourced from immuneACCESS, this table was stored by TCRdb with only in-frame sequences that have V and J called. A share of the clones is absent; for the studies checked, an unresolved V gene accounts for under half, and the remainder has no known explanation. The V and J calls and clone size come from that table; D and trimming were worked out from the DNA. The sample table lists 150,000 to 200,000 clones, 65% to 85% of them with a count of one. The ten biggest clones cover over 3.5% of the sample.

The cohort was made up of 666 healthy bone marrow donors. All cohort members were sampled while nominally healthy, although unrecorded immune exposures were likely present. The donor tested CMV seronegative and was one of the 352 seronegative cohort members. A peripheral blood sample was collected from each donor, and TCR beta sequencing was performed on peripheral blood mononuclear cells. The Qiagen DNeasy Blood Extraction Kit was used to extract genomic DNA from the blood cell samples. Overall results and qualifications from the work: In an earlier analysis of under 600 of the donors, most TCR beta V segments were observed in productive rearrangements about 87% or about 30% of the time, broadly matching IMGT annotations. When HLA alleles, especially DR and DQ, strongly co-occurred, attributing TCR associations to individual alleles was difficult. In the study, some 160 TCR beta chains were listed as associated with cytomegalovirus. Because HLA typing was missing for some donors at each locus, association tests included only the typed subset. A later analysis found that TCR association rates varied across HLA loci, with DRB1 alleles showing the most associated TCRs and HLA-C alleles the fewest. A later analysis found that most CMV-associated TCR beta chains appeared HLA-restricted, with HLA associations seemingly driven largely by CMV exposure. Linkage disequilibrium might explain the correlated functional status among segregating V segments, but an unknown experimental factor could not be excluded. A further reported finding was that TCR beta sequences accurately predicted the HLA-A and HLA-B alleles for most subjects in the first cohort. The authors suggested that the approach could potentially be generalized to other disease states and immunological phenotypes. A group of highly shared sequence variants was considered likely to be a technical artifact of the sequencing pipeline. According to a later genetic analysis, donors in an Asian-associated ancestry cluster had fewer N-insertions in productive TCRs than the approximately 690-donor mean. In vitro tests confirmed that a few of the cytomegalovirus-associated TCR beta chains recognize cytomegalovirus antigens. The only immune exposure information available for the cohort was CMV serostatus. In a later analysis, HLA-associated TCR beta chains showed more clonal expansion and lower generation probabilities than non-associated chains that were equally common. Roughly uniform sequencing depth across donors was assumed in presence/absence analyses, although this assumption may not hold. The classifier was reported to diagnose cytomegalovirus status with high specificity and sensitivity in both the original cohort and the validation cohort. The earlier analysis of 587 of the donors excluded some 15 rarely observed V segments, including chromosome 9 orphons, because counts were too low. Several of the top co-occurrence clusters appeared to be linked to parvovirus B19, influenza, CMV and Epstein-Barr virus, according to a later analysis. Specific HLA alleles were associated with around 18,000 TCR beta sequences at a false discovery rate of 0.05 in a later analysis. The 87-base-pair reads could not distinguish some IMGT-functional V segments, including TRBV6-2 and TRBV6-3, so those segments were excluded. In a later genetic analysis, a missense DCLRE1C variant was associated with V-gene and J-gene trimming of TCR beta chains, and the association was replicated in an independent cohort. In this cohort, only TCR beta chains were sequenced, and detectable features were limited by the absence of alpha or paired-chain data. Across donors, most TCR sequences were observed very rarely, whereas some public TCRs were present in many individuals.

The V gene is TRBV30 and the J gene is TRBJ1-3, and TRBD1 aligns with 7 junction nucleotides. The material sequenced was PBMCs. The receptor was derived from a man aged 50 or older in good health and CMV-seronegative. The sequenced DNA: TGTGCCTGGAGCTTTGACAGGGCCATCTCTGGAAACACCATATATTTT. This gives the protein CAWSFDRAISGNTIYF.